Each of the 8 T cell receptor beta chains below was sequenced from the same sample in a study of T cells in Graves' hyperthyroidism and ophthalmopathy. It was RNA transcripts that yielded the amplified TCR beta CDR3 regions. First-round RT-PCR with HTBI primers amplified the TCR CDR3 region. TCRdb recomputed calls from the multiplex PCR reads with MiXCR, one row per CDR3 protein. The repertoire holds 480,000 or so distinct CDR3 sequences, 46% seen once, with approximately 44% in the top ten. Sequencing used peripheral blood or thyroid tissue (not recorded which). These receptors all come from an adult woman with Graves' disease, either hyperthyroidism or ophthalmopathy (not recorded which).

This clonotype was counted a few times. J is TRBJ1-2 and V is TRBV5-6; D perhaps matches TRBD1 (6 bases). The ends were cut back, 0 bases at V and 4 bases at J, with 16 bases in the middle. The CDR3 covers 16 residues. The germline V gene encodes CDR1 SGHDT and CDR2 YYEEEE. The CDR3 loop reads CASSLAVTGRAYGYTF. CDR3 DNA: TGTGCCAGCAGCTTGGCCGTGACAGGACGGGCCTATGGCTACACCTTC.

The CDR3 loop reads CASSVEGLELNTQYF. The CDR3 coding sequence is TGTGCCAGCAGCGTAGAGGGACTAGAGTTAAATACGCAGTATTTT. The chain joins TRBV9 to TRBJ2-3; 8 bases align to TRBD2. The CDR3 has 15 amino acids. Germline trimming cut 0 bases from V and 7 bases from J; bases unmatched to any gene: 7. Germline-derived CDR1 and CDR2 are SGDLS and YYNGEE. Combining the CDR3 with reference TRBV9 and TRBJ2-3 gives the whole variable domain DSGVTQTPKHLITATGQRVTLRCSPRSGDLSVYWYQQSLDQGLQFLIQYYNGEERAKGNILERFSAQQFPDLHSELNLSSLELGDSALYFCASSVEGLELNTQYFGPGTRLTVL.

This clonotype was detected ten times or more. This CDR3 is CATKAGPWQPQHF. The CDR3 nucleotides are TGTGCCACCAAGGCCGGACCCTGGCAGCCCCAGCATTTT. The J gene is TRBJ1-5, the V gene TRBV10-3; unclear D gene. Germline values: CDR1 ENHRY, CDR2 SYGVKD. The CDR3 sequence is 13 residues long. Trimming shortened V by 10 bases and J by 7 bases, and 17 bases separated the two germline ends.

This clonotype has a count of ten or more. The CDR3 loop reads CAISPGTLNQPQHF. The CDR3 nucleotides are TGTGCCATCAGTCCAGGGACCCTAAATCAGCCCCAGCATTTT. This chain connects TRBV10-3 to TRBJ1-5, with D tentatively TRBD1 (5 bases). This CDR3 has 14 amino acids. Trimming took off 5 bases at V and 4 bases at J, with 12 bases between the two ends. Germline V gives CDR1 ENHRY, CDR2 SYGVKD.

The chain links TRBV20-1 to TRBJ2-5; 15 bases fit TRBD2. The CDR3 loop spans 14 amino acids. Germline CDR1 is DFQATT and CDR2 is SNEGSKA (reference sequence). The CDR3 protein is CRPGTSGRRETQYF. The DNA for the CDR3 is TGCAGACCCGGGACTAGCGGGAGGAGGGAGACCCAGTACTTC.

This clonotype was counted between two and nine times. The V gene is TRBV29-1, the J gene TRBJ1-2; TRBD1 matches at 7 bases. The CDR3 is 15 residues long. Germline V lookup: CDR1 SQVTM, CDR2 ANQGSEA. With V trimmed by 0 bases and J by 4 bases, 8 bases remained unmatched. CDR3 residues: CSVEDRDSFAYGYTF. The CDR3 nucleotides read TGCAGCGTTGAAGATCGGGACAGCTTTGCCTATGGCTACACCTTC. Complete variable domain (other parts from reference TRBV29-1 and TRBJ1-2): SAVISQKPSRDICQRGTSLTIQCQVDSQVTMMFWYRQQPGQSLTLIATANQGSEATYESGFVIDKFPISRPNLTFSTLTVSNMSPEDSSIYLCSVEDRDSFAYGYTFGSGTRLTVV.

V gene TRBV2 combines with J gene TRBJ1-2, with 8 bases identical to TRBD1. V lost 10 bases and J lost 8; bases outside the gene matches: 21. CDR1 SNHLY and CDR2 FYNNEI come from the germline V gene. CDR3 size: 16 residues. For the CDR3, the DNA is TGTGCCACCAGCAGAGGATCAGGACAGGGCCCCGACGGCTACACCTTC. It translates to CATSRGSGQGPDGYTF.

Ten or more counts support this clonotype. The rearrangement links TRBV2 to TRBJ2-2, with D hard to call. V lost 6 bases and J lost 4, with 12 bases in between. CDR1 and CDR2 from the germline V gene are SNHLY and FYNNEI. There are 14 residues in the CDR3. The DNA for the CDR3 is TGTGCCAGCAGAGCCGACATAGGCACCGGGGAGCTGTTTTTT. Its protein is CASRADIGTGELFF.